This T cell receptor beta chain was captured by sequencing in a study of identical twins. Template switching supplied a universal primer site; unique molecular identifiers were carried on the cDNA. TCRdb itself ran the 5' RACE reads through MiXCR, one entry per CDR3 protein. Altogether roughly 1,500,000 distinct CDR3 sequences are present, about 31% being singletons, with the ten largest covering around 0.3%. CDR3 length: 15 amino acids. Trimming left V 2 bases short and J 0 bases short, with 10 bases between. CDR1 is SGHTA and CDR2 is FQGNSA in the germline V gene. Input material: cord blood. This chain uses TRBV7-2 with TRBJ1-2, with D tentatively TRBD1 (6 bases). The source of this sequence is a newborn girl in good health. The CDR3 reads CASSLRGTTNYGYTF. The DNA for the CDR3 is TGTGCCAGCAGCTTAAGGGGGACAACTAACTATGGCTACACCTTC.